This TCR beta chain came from a study of blood T cell repertoires in COVID-19 (dated by TCRdb to between 2020 and 2021). General notes on the study: The collaborator samples originated in the United States, Italy and Spain and spanned the acute and convalescent phases of COVID-19. The material from the prospective study consisted of cDNA or gDNA derived from T cells, B-cell-depleted T cells, or PBMCs. Deeply sampled blood TCRbeta repertoires from subjects exposed to, actively infected with, or recovered from COVID-19 were included in the dataset. The repertoires were released in a freely available public database intended as a resource for research on the immune response to SARS-CoV-2. The samples were drawn from the first 160 participants of the ongoing ImmuneRACE study and from some 1,300 subjects provided by 6 global collaborators. A de-identified subject ID, COVID-19 status, age in years and sex were almost always included in the sample metadata. HLA class I and class II types, where available, came from metadata supplied by the sample provider rather than from assay-based typing.

This clone was detected only a few times. Its specific antigen is unknown. Base qualities are not provided; no much larger clone lies one nucleotide away. In the prospective study, participants were roughly 18 to 100 years old, resided in about two dozen geographic areas of the United States, and were enrolled through a virtual design. In the prospective study, cohorts were assigned on the basis of participant-reported clinical history obtained from a screening survey and a study questionnaire. ImmuneRACE Cohort 3 recovered participants were defined by two consecutive negative NP/OP PCR tests, healthcare professional clearance, or symptom resolution. Mobile phlebotomists in the prospective study collected whole blood, serum and a nasopharyngeal or oropharyngeal swab from every participant. Over a 2-month period, participants in the prospective study had the option of providing additional blood draws and questionnaires. Before DNA extraction, prospective study blood samples were shipped either frozen or at room temperature.

The immunoSEQ Assay, a bias-controlled multiplex PCR, was used to amplify TCRbeta CDR3 regions from genomic DNA. The published analysis was carried out like this. Nucleated cell counts per sample were estimated from amplification of reference gene primers within the assay. To quantify the absolute abundance of each unique TCRbeta CDR3 rearrangement, sequence reads were collapsed and filtered. Productive Simpson clonality was computed per sample as the square root of Simpson's diversity index over productive rearrangements. This immuneACCESS table, as held by TCRdb, lists in-frame sequences with V and J called but not all clones. Of the missing ones, under half trace to an unresolved V gene in checked studies; the others have no known cause. The DNA was the basis for D and trimming; V, J and clone size are from that table. The sample has approximately 230,000 clones on record, 80% to 90% of them singletons. About 1.7% of the sample is taken by the ten largest.

Compared with germline, V lacks 4 bases and J lacks 1 base; bases without a gene match: 11. The CDR3 measures 17 amino acids from cysteine to phenylalanine. Only the CDR3 part of the read is kept: 51 bases, read in frame from the first base. CDR1 SGHDT and CDR2 YYEEEE were looked up in the germline V gene. Overall study outcomes, separate from this receptor: Clinical and demographic metadata were provided uncurated, with the amount varying by source and participant.

Sequencing was performed on PBMCs or T cells enriched from blood (not recorded which). This TCR was sampled from a man aged 35 to 55 who had recovered from COVID-19. In this chain, TRBV5-6 is recombined with TRBJ1-5; TRBD1 aligns with 7 central bases. Read as DNA, the sequence is TGTGCCAGCAGCGACCCGCGAGAGGGGGCGAGCAATCAGCCCCAGCATTTT. The translation is CASSDPREGASNQPQHF.